Sequencing of this T cell receptor (beta chain) was carried out in a study of T cells in women clearing cervical HPV infection. In the study overall: Case blood was drawn a median around 140 days after lesion detection. HLA type stays a possible confounder, typing being limited.

The germline V gene has CDR1 SQVTM and CDR2 ANQGSEA. CDR3 length equals 13 residues. Regarding this clone: The read comes to an end 3 residues before the CDR3 does, leaving the germline J gene to fill in the end.

The method was immunoSEQ multiplex PCR; TCRdb's version includes in-frame clones alone and lacks a portion of them. The ten top clones account for 20% to 25%, within a sample of about 23,000 clones. All donors had a single incident cervical HPV16 infection, not prevalent. The clonotype comes from a woman between 18 and 70 years old with a cervical HPV16 infection that either progressed to CIN3+ or cleared (not recorded which). The chain joins TRBV29-1 to TRBJ2-3; D possibly corresponds to TRBD1 (5 bases). Sequences were obtained from blood buffy coat. The chain's CDR3 is CSVELGRVRTQYF. The sequenced part of the CDR3 DNA is TGCAGCGTTGAACTTGGCAGGGTCCGCACG.